This TCR beta chain was identified during a study of cytomegalovirus exposure and HLA in healthy donors. Overall study: Sequencing of 150 million to 200 million T cells in an earlier analysis found 95 million to 120 million unique TCR beta sequences. Overall study results and limits: Cytomegalovirus-associated status was assigned to some 180 TCR beta chains. Prediction of most subjects' HLA-A and HLA-B alleles by TCR beta sequences was reportedly accurate.

This CDR3 is built from 14 residues. V was clipped by 6 bases and J by 3 bases, with 14 bases between them. Germline V CDR1 and CDR2: SNHLY, FYNNEI. Primers for the PCR totalled 60 Vbeta and 13 Jbeta. TCRdb keeps only in-frame clones here, not all; method: immunoSEQ multiplex PCR. The sample yields 160,000 or so clones, approximately 80% seen once. As regards this clone: Its specificity is unknown.

The rearrangement uses TRBV2 and TRBJ1-2; tentatively, D is TRBD1 (6 bases). This clonotype was obtained from a woman aged 25 to 39 in good health and CMV-seropositive. The sequenced sample consisted of PBMCs. CDR3 DNA sequence: TGTGCCAGCAGCCCCCAGGGGTGGGACTATGGCTACACCTTC. Translating it yields CASSPQGWDYGYTF.